The T cell receptor beta chain under discussion was sequenced for a study of early T cells in non-severe SARS-CoV-2 infection. Turning to the study itself: The sequenced material was bulk RNA from unsorted whole blood, and its chains were unpaired.

With 4 bases removed from V and 7 bases from J, the gap between germline ends came to 7 bases. Germline assignment: CDR1 MDHEN and CDR2 SYDVKM. The CDR3 contains 11 residues. Unique molecular identifiers tagged individual cDNA molecules. MiXCR was run by TCRdb on the 5' RACE reads, yielding one entry per CDR3 protein. This sample has around 99,000 distinct CDR3 sequences, with over 8.5% found just once. Study outcomes and limitations: Matching against VDJdb likely underestimated virus-specific expansions, favoring anti-spike CD8.

Turning to this clonotype: What it binds is not known.

The origin of this receptor is an adult who was a healthcare worker with PCR-confirmed SARS-CoV-2 infection or an uninfected control (not recorded which). Specimen: whole blood. This chain uses TRBV28 with TRBJ1-1; tentative D call: TRBD1 (5 bases). The CDR3, as DNA: TGTGCCAGCAGTTGGGGGGGTGAAGCTTTCTTT. This sequence encodes CASSWGGEAFF.